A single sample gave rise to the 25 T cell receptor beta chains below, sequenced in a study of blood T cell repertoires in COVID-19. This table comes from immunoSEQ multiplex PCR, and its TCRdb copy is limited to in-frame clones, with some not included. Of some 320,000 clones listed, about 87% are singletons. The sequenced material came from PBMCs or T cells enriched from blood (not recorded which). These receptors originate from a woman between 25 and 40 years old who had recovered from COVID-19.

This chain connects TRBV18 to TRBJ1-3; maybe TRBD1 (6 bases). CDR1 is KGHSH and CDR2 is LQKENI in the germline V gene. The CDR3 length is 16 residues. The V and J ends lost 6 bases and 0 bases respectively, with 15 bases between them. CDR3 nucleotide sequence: TGTGCCAGCTCCCCCCGGGAAGGGGGCTCTGGAAACACCATATATTTT. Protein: CASSPREGGSGNTIYF.

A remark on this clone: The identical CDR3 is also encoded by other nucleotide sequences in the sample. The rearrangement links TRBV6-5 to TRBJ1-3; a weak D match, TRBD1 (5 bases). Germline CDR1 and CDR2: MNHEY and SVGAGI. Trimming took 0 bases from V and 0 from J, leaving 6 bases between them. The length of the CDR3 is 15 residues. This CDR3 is CASSYSRVSGNTIYF. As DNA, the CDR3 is TGTGCCAGCAGTTACTCCAGGGTCTCTGGAAACACCATATATTTT.

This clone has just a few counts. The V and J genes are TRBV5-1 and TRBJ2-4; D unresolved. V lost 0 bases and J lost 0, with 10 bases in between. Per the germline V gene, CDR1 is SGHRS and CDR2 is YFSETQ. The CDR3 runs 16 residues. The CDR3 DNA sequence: TGCGCCAGCAGCTTGGACTACCGGTTAGCCAAAAACATTCAGTACTTC. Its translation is CASSLDYRLAKNIQYF.

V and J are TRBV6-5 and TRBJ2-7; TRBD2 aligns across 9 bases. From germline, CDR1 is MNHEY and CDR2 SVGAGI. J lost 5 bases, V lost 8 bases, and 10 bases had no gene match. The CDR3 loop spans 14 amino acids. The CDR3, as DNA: TGTGCCAGCGGGGCGCGGGGGGGCGACGACGAGCAGTACTTC. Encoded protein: CASGARGGDDEQYF.

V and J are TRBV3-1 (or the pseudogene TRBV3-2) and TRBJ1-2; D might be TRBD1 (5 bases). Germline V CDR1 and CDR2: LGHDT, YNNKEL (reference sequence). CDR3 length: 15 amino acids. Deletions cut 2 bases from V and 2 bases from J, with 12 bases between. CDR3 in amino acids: CASSQFAGLNYGYTF. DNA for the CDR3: TGTGCCAGCAGCCAATTTGCGGGACTCAACTATGGCTACACCTTC.

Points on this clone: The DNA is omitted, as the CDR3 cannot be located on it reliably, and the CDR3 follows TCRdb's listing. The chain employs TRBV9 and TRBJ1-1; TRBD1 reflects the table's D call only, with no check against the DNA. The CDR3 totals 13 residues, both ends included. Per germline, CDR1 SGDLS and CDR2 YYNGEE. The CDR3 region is CASSVGQGAPVFF.

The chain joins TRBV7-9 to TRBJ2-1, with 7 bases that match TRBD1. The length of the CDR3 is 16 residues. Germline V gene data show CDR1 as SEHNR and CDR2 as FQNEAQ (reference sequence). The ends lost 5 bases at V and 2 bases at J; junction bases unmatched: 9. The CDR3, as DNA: TGTGCCAGCAGCACGTTTTCAGGGGGACCCTACAATGAGCAGTTCTTC. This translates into CASSTFSGGPYNEQFF.

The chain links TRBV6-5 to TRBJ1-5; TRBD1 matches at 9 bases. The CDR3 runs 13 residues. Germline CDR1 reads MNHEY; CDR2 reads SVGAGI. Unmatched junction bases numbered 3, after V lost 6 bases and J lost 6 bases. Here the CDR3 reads CASRGDRAQPQHF. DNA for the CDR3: TGTGCCAGCAGAGGGGACAGGGCTCAGCCCCAGCATTTT.

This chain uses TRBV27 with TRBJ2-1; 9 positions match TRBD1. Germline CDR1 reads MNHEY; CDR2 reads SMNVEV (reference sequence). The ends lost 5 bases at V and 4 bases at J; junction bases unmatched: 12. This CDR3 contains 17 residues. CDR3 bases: TGTGCCAGCAGTCCTGGGGTGGGACAGGGAGAATACAATGAGCAGTTCTTC. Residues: CASSPGVGQGEYNEQFF.

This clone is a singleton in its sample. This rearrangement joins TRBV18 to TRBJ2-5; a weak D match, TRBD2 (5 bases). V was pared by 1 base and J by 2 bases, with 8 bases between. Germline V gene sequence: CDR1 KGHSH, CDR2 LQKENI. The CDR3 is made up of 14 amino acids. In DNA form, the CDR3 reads TGTGCCAGCTCACCACTGGGCGGGCAAGAGACCCAGTACTTC. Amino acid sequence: CASSPLGGQETQYF.

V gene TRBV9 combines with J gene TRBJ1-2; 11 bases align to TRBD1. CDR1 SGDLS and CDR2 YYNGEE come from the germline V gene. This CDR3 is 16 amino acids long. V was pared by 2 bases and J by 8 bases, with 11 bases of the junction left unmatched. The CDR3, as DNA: TGTGCCAGCAGCGTTGGACAGGGGGCGGAGGGTTGGGGCTACACCTTC. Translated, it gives CASSVGQGAEGWGYTF.

The CDR3 region has the DNA TGTGCCAGCAGCTTGGGAACGAGACTACCATACAATGAGCAGTTCTTC. Translating gives CASSLGTRLPYNEQFF. V is TRBV5-8 and J is TRBJ2-1; weak D call: TRBD2 (5 bases). V lost 0 bases to trimming and J lost 4 bases, with 14 bases between them. Germline values: CDR1 SGHTS, CDR2 YDEGEE. The CDR3 covers 16 residues.

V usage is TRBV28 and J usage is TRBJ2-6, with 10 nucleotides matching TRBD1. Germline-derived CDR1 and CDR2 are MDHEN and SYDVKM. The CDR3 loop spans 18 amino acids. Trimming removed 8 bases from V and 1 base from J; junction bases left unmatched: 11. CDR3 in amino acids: CASGIYGTGASGANVLTF. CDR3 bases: TGTGCCAGCGGAATCTACGGGACAGGGGCTTCTGGGGCCAACGTCCTGACTTTC.

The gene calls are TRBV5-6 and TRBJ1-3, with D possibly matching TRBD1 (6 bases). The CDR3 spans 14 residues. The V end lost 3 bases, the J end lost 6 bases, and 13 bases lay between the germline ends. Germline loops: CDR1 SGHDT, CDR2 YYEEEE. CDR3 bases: TGTGCCAGCAGCTACACAGGGTTGGCAAACACCATATATTTT. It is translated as CASSYTGLANTIYF. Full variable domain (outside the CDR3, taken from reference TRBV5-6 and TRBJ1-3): DAGVTQSPTHLIKTRGQQVTLRCSPKSGHDTVSWYQQALGQGPQFIFQYYEEEERQRGNFPDRFSGHQFPNYSSELNVNALLLGDSALYLCASSYTGLANTIYFGEGSWLTVV.

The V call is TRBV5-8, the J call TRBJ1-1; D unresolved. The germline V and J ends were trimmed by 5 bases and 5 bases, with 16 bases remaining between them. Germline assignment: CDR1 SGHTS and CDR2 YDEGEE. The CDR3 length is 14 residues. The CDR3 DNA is TGTGCCAGCAGGGATCGGCCAGCTAGGACTGAAGCTTTCTTT. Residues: CASRDRPARTEAFF.

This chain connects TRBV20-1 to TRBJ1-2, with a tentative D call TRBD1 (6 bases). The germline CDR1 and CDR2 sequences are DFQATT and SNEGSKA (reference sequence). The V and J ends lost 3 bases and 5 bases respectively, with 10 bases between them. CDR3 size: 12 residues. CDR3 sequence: CSASGQGYGYTF. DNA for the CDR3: TGCAGTGCTAGTGGTCAGGGGTATGGCTACACCTTC.

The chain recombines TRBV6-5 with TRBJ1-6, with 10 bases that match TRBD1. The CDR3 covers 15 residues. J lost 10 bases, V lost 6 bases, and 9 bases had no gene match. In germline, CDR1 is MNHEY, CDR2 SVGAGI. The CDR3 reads CASSPTGTGESPLHF. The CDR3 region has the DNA TGTGCCAGCAGCCCCACCGGGACAGGGGAATCACCCCTCCACTTT.

The CDR3 here is CASSPRAFEHEQYF. CDR3 DNA sequence: TGTGCCAGCAGCCCGAGGGCGTTCGAGCACGAGCAGTACTTC. The gene calls are TRBV28 and TRBJ2-7; maybe TRBD2 (5 bases). V dropped 6 bases and J dropped 5 bases, with 17 bases sitting between them. Germline CDR1 reads MDHEN; CDR2 reads SYDVKM. The CDR3 is made up of 14 amino acids.

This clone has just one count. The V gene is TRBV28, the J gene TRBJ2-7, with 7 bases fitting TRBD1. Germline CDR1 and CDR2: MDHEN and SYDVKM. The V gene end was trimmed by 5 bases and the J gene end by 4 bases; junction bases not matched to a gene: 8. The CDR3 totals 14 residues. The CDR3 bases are TGTGCCAGCAGTATTGGTACAGGGGAGTACGAGCAGTACTTC. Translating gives CASSIGTGEYEQYF.

CDR3 DNA sequence: TGTGCCAGCAGCGAGGACAGGGGATGGGGCAATCAGCCCCAGCATTTT. Its translation: CASSEDRGWGNQPQHF. The chain couples TRBV7-9 to TRBJ1-5; 9 positions match TRBD1. Per the germline V gene, CDR1 is SEHNR and CDR2 is FQNEAQ (reference sequence). Trimming cost V 5 bases and J 2 bases; bases outside gene matches: 7. This CDR3 region has 16 residues. The complete variable domain, with remaining parts taken from reference TRBV7-9 and TRBJ1-5, reads DTGVSQNPRHKITKRGQNVTFRCDPISEHNRLYWYRQTLGQGPEFLTYFQNEAQLEKSRLLSDRFSAERPKGSFSTLEIQRTEQGDSAMYLCASSEDRGWGNQPQHFGDGTRLSIL.

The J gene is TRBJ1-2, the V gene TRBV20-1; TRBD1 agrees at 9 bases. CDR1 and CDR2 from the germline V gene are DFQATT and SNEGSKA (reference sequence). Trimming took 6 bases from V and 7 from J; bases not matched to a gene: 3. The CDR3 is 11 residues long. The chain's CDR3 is CSAPTGGGYTF. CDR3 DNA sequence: TGCAGTGCCCCGACAGGGGGTGGCTACACCTTC.

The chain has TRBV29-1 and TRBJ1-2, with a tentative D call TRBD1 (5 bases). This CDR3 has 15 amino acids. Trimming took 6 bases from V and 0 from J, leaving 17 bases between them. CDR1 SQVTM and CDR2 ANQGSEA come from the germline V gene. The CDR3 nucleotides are TGCAGCGTCCTCGGGGGAGTGGAGGCTAACTATGGCTACACCTTC. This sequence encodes CSVLGGVEANYGYTF.

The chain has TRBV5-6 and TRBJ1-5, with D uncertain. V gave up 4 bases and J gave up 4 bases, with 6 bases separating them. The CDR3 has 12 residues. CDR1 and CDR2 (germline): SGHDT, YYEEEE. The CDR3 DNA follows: TGTGCCAGCAGCCTTCTTAATCAGCCCCAGCATTTT. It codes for CASSLLNQPQHF.

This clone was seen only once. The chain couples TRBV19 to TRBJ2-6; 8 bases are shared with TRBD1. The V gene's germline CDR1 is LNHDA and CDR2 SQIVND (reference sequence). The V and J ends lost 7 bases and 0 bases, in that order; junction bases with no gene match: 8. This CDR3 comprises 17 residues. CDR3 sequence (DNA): TGTGCCAGTACCCGGACAGGGAGTGCCTCTGGGGCCAACGTCCTGACTTTC. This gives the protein CASTRTGSASGANVLTF.

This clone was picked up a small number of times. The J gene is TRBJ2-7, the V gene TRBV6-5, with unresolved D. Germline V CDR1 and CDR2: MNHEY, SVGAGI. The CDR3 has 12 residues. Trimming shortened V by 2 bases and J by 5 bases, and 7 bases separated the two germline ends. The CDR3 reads CASSYDADEQYF. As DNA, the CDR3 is TGTGCCAGCAGTTACGACGCGGACGAGCAGTACTTC.